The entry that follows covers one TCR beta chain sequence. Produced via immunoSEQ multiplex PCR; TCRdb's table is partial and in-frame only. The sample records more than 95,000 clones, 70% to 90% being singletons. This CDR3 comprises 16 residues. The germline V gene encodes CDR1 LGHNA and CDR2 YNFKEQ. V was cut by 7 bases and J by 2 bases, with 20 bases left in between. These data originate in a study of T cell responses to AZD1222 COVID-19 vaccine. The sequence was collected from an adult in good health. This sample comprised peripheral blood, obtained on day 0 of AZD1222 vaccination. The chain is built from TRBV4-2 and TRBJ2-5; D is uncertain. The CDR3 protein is CASTHTLGMSQETQYF. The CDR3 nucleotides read TGTGCCAGCACCCACACTCTCGGTATGAGTCAAGAGACCCAGTACTTC.